The 12 T cell receptor beta chains presented below share a single source sample, sequenced in a study of cytomegalovirus exposure and HLA in healthy donors. The study ran its PCR with 60 Vbeta and 13 Jbeta primers. Data came from immunoSEQ multiplex PCR; TCRdb stores just in-frame clones and leaves some out. The sample consists of approximately 130,000 clones, 75% to 90% of them appearing once. Input material: PBMCs. The receptors come from a woman in her thirties in good health and CMV-seropositive.

The rearrangement links TRBV30 to TRBJ1-5; D is perhaps TRBD1 (5 bases). This CDR3 region has 13 residues. Trimming took 5 bases from V and 4 from J, leaving 12 bases between them. Germline CDR1 is GTSNPN and CDR2 is SVGIG (reference sequence). The CDR3 DNA is TGTGCCTGGCAGTCAGGGTTTAATCAGCCCCAGCATTTT. Translated, it gives CAWQSGFNQPQHF.

This clone was counted only a few times. This rearrangement joins TRBV7-6 to TRBJ1-2, with D tentatively TRBD1 (5 bases). The length of the CDR3 is 15 residues. From germline, CDR1 is SGHVS and CDR2 FNYEAQ. V lost 5 bases, J lost 0 bases, and 13 bases lay in between. The CDR3 bases are TGTGCCAGCAGCCCCGGCAAGGGGCCTAACTATGGCTACACCTTC. It translates to CASSPGKGPNYGYTF.

In this sample, this clone turned up a few times. The chain employs TRBV25-1 and TRBJ2-1; a weak D match, TRBD2 (5 bases). The germline V gene encodes CDR1 MGHDK and CDR2 SYGVNS. Trimming left V 1 base short and J 3 bases short, with 13 bases between. The CDR3 extends over 16 amino acids. CDR3 protein: CASSEWRGSHYNEQFF. The DNA of the CDR3 is TGTGCCAGCAGTGAATGGCGCGGGTCCCACTACAATGAGCAGTTCTTC.

The chain carries TRBV9 and TRBJ2-5, with TRBD2 identical over 7 bases. The CDR3 has 18 residues. V lost 3 bases to trimming and J lost 5 bases; unmatched junction nucleotides: 19. CDR1 and CDR2 from the germline V gene are SGDLS and YYNGEE. This CDR3 is CASSDRPRGSGPLETQYF. The CDR3 nucleotides read TGTGCCAGCAGCGATCGCCCCCGGGGTAGCGGGCCCTTGGAGACCCAGTACTTC.

The V call is TRBV11-2, the J call TRBJ1-2; the D gene is possibly TRBD1 (5 bases). V lost 1 base, J lost 9 bases, and 6 bases lay in between. The CDR3 has 11 amino acids. Germline CDR1 and CDR2: SGHAT and FQNNGV. CDR3 residues: CASSLGGRYTF. CDR3 nucleotide sequence: TGTGCCAGCAGCTTAGGGGGCCGCTACACCTTC.

The chain carries TRBV7-8 and TRBJ2-7, with D tentatively TRBD2 (6 bases). In germline, CDR1 is SGHVS, CDR2 FQNEAQ. The V gene lost 6 bases and the J gene lost 3 bases, with 15 bases spanning the gap. The CDR3 has 14 amino acids. CDR3 DNA: TGTGCCAGCAGTTCCCGGGACTTTCTCTACGAGCAGTACTTC. This encodes CASSSRDFLYEQYF.

CDR3 loop: CASSYTQDGYTF. DNA for the CDR3: TGTGCCAGCAGTTACACGCAGGATGGCTACACCTTC. The gene calls are TRBV6-6 and TRBJ1-2; D is undetermined. V was clipped by 2 bases and J by 6 bases, with 7 bases between them. The CDR3 covers 12 residues. Germline CDR1 and CDR2: MNHNY and SVGAGI (reference sequence).

The gene calls are TRBV5-5 and TRBJ1-3; no firm D call. V was pared by 3 bases and J by 2 bases, with 15 bases between. Germline V CDR1 and CDR2: SGHKS, YYEKEE (reference sequence). The CDR3 sequence is 16 residues long. CDR3 residues: CASSWTPPGTGNTIYF. The CDR3 DNA is TGTGCCAGCAGCTGGACTCCTCCCGGGACTGGAAACACCATATATTTT.

The J gene is TRBJ2-2, the V gene TRBV4-1; 12 bases align to TRBD1. CDR1 MGHRA and CDR2 YSYEKL come from the germline V gene. This CDR3 spans 18 amino acids. Unmatched junction bases numbered 13, after V lost 4 bases and J lost 7 bases. CDR3 amino acids: CASSPKHPGQGAHGELFF. The CDR3 DNA reads as TGCGCCAGCAGCCCCAAACATCCGGGACAGGGGGCCCACGGGGAGCTGTTTTTT.

The genes are TRBV30 and TRBJ2-1, with 12 bases fitting TRBD1. Germline CDR1 reads GTSNPN; CDR2 reads SVGIG (reference sequence). CDR3 length: 16 residues. V trimming: 1 base; J trimming: 7 bases; junction bases outside the gene matches: 8. The CDR3 sequence is CAWSGARDRGRNEQFF. For the CDR3, the DNA is TGTGCCTGGAGTGGGGCTAGGGACAGGGGGCGGAATGAGCAGTTCTTC.

This clone occurred once. The V gene is TRBV6-1, the J gene TRBJ2-7; D ambiguous. V dropped 3 bases and J dropped 3 bases, with 6 bases sitting between them. The germline CDR1 and CDR2 sequences are MNHNS and SASEGT. The CDR3 has 12 amino acids. The chain's CDR3 is CASSDSNYEQYF. The CDR3 coding sequence is TGTGCCAGCAGTGATTCCAACTACGAGCAGTACTTC.

This rearrangement joins TRBV6-1 to TRBJ1-2, with 7 bases fitting TRBD1. The J segment lost 2 bases and the V segment lost 6 bases, leaving 6 bases of the junction unmatched. Germline loops: CDR1 MNHNS, CDR2 SASEGT. The CDR3 length is 14 residues. CDR3 nucleotide sequence: TGTGCCAGCAGGGCCGGGACAGCCAACTATGGCTACACCTTC. The encoded protein is CASRAGTANYGYTF.